This T cell receptor (beta chain) was identified during a study of T cells in Graves' hyperthyroidism and ophthalmopathy (dated by TCRdb to the late 2010s). For the wider study: Peripheral blood samples were taken at initial diagnosis, before any treatment was given. The roughly 100 discovery patients were randomly split 7:3 into training and test sets. In addition, the study compared T-cell repertoires in thyroid tissue and in blood from 6 or 7 Graves' hyperthyroidism patients. After blood sampling, hyperthyroidism patients were treated with methimazole at a starting dose of 30 mg daily, and ophthalmopathy patients were treated with high-dose intravenous methylprednisolone. TCR Vbeta CDR3 sequencing of some 140 peripheral blood samples (over 40 ophthalmopathy, about 80 hyperthyroidism and around 17 progressor patients) is reported in the paper. A discovery cohort of about 100 patients, 43 with Graves' ophthalmopathy and over 55 with stable Graves' hyperthyroidism, was used to find distinguishing TCR V-J signatures. Whether ophthalmopathy could be predicted prospectively was tested in an independent validation cohort made up of under 20 hyperthyroidism patients plus 17 patients who later progressed to ophthalmopathy.

TCR beta CDR3 regions were amplified from RNA transcripts. For the first round of RT-PCR on the TCR CDR3, the HTBI primer set was used together with the Qiagen OneStep RT-PCR kit. The libraries were constructed in a second round of multiplex PCR and then size-selected and purified. The libraries were sequenced on an Illumina HiSeq2000 using paired-end 100 bp reads. The authors' pipeline ran thus. SOAPnuke was used to process the raw data, throwing out any read that contained adapters or uncalled bases, had a mean Phred below 15, or lacked an exact constant-primer or identifier match. High-quality paired reads were merged using COPE v1.2.5, and each unique nucleotide sequence was defined as a clonotype. MiTCR v1.1 was used to align the clonotypes against IMGT TRBV, TRBD and TRBJ reference segments. Only V-J combinations with frequency above 0.0001, covering roughly 99% of repertoires, were analysed. The TCS score was defined as the ratio of F50 (clonal expansion) to E x V (chaos), calculated using BLOSUM62-based TCRdist between CDR3 peptides within each V-J. Welch's t-statistics and random forest reduced fewer than 550 V-J features to some 14, which were used in a naive Bayes classifier (R e1071). TCRdb reran the public reads through fastp at Q25 and MiXCR, keeping productive beta chains. Each entry merges the rows of one CDR3 protein and shows their most common DNA and genes. These V and J calls derive from TCRdb rather than the authors' analysis. The sample table contains 700,000 or so distinct CDR3 sequences; only one count was recorded for approximately 16% of them. The biggest ten clones account for under 8.5% of the sample.

As regards this clonotype: This receptor's antigen is unknown. Per-nucleotide qualities are absent, and no much larger clonotype sits a single base away.

The investigation overall reported the following: Most expanded thyroid clonotypes (frequency above 0.001) were also found in blood, which suggests that blood repertoires may mirror thyroid immune responses. Sample size was not statistically predetermined, and investigators were not blinded to group allocation. In cross-validation, a model built on a 13 V-J signature told ophthalmopathy apart from stable hyperthyroidism with just under 90% sensitivity and roughly 81% specificity, and in testing the same model reached 80%/75%. In validation, the model predicted progression to ophthalmopathy a median of roughly six months before onset, with roughly 71% sensitivity and 72.22% specificity.

Trimming takes 7 bases off V and 7 bases off J; junction bases not matched to a gene: 10. The CDR3 measures 15 amino acids from cysteine to phenylalanine. Only the CDR3 part of the read is kept: 45 bases, read in frame from the first base. In the germline V gene (reference sequence), CDR1 corresponds to LNHDA and CDR2 to SQIVND. Graves' hyperthyroidism was defined as stable when no progression to ophthalmopathy occurred over 18 months of follow-up. Hyperthyroidism patients were aged 18 to 65 years and newly diagnosed, with disease duration of less than 2 months. The study excluded patients with uncontrolled infections, other autoimmune diseases, pregnancy or lactation. Diagnoses were established on the basis of clinical symptoms, serum thyroxine and TRAb, thyroid ultrasound, and orbital computed tomography. Ficoll-Paque density gradient centrifugation was used to isolate PBMCs from around 10 ml of fresh peripheral blood. Total RNA was extracted using Trizol reagent, and RNA quality was assessed on an Agilent 2100 Bioanalyzer.

Recombination linked TRBV19 to TRBJ1-6; 7 central bases correspond to TRBD1. The TCR was taken from a man aged 18-30 years with Graves' hyperthyroidism. The sequencing sample was made of blood. The CDR3 reads as follows: CASIRTGIGNSPLHF. The DNA reads as follows: TGTGCCAGTATCCGGACAGGAATCGGCAATTCACCCCTCCACTTT.